A selection of T cell receptor beta chains follows, all from one sample in a study of T cell responses to AZD1222 COVID-19 vaccine. Assay: immunoSEQ multiplex PCR; the TCRdb copy retains only in-frame clones and omits some. The top ten clones hold over 10% of a sample with 55,000 to 70,000 clones, 80% of them seen once. This material consisted of peripheral blood, taken on day 0 of AZD1222 vaccination. These receptors came from an adult in good health. CDR3s include the opening cysteine and the closing phenylalanine or tryptophan. A D gene is named only where the DNA matches it firmly. Only part of the rows carry a size: once, few, many, or a class if the clone is expanded.

clone_size j_call d_call v_call cdr3_nt cdr3_aa
once TRBJ2-1 - TRBV5-1 TGCGCCAGCAGTTTAGGACAGACCCACAATGAGCAGTTCTTC CASSLGQTHNEQFF
- TRBJ2-3 - TRBV6-5 TGTGCCAGCAAAAAAACAGTCACTAGCACAGATACGCAGTATTTT CASKKTVTSTDTQYF
- TRBJ1-1 - TRBV3-1/TRBV3-2 TGTGCCAGCAGCCAAGAAGGGGAAGCTTTCTTT CASSQEGEAFF
- TRBJ1-1 - TRBV12-3/TRBV12-4 TGTGCCAGCAGTTTATCTTACCCTGAAGCTTTCTTT CASSLSYPEAFF
- TRBJ1-2 - TRBV7-8 TGTGCCAGCAGCGCCCGGGTGACGCGGCTCTATGGCTACACCTTC CASSARVTRLYGYTF
- TRBJ1-1 TRBD1 TRBV19 TGTGCCAGTAGTGAAAAGACAGGGGCTTTGAACACTGAAGCTTTCTTT CASSEKTGALNTEAFF
few TRBJ2-7 - TRBV7-2 TGTGCCAGCAGAACAGGTTCGGGTTTCTACGAGCAGTACTTC CASRTGSGFYEQYF
- TRBJ2-3 - TRBV29-1 TGCAGCGTTGTCGCGTGGACAGACACGCAGTATTTT CSVVAWTDTQYF
- TRBJ2-3 TRBD1 TRBV4-1 TGCGCCAGCAGCCAAGCTCAGGGGCGGAGGACAGGGGGCAACACAGATACGCAGTATTTT CASSQAQGRRTGGNTDTQYF
- TRBJ2-3 - TRBV7-8 TGTGCCAGCAGCTTTCTGGCGAGCACAGATACGCAGTATTTT CASSFLASTDTQYF
few TRBJ2-7 - TRBV6-2/TRBV6-3 TGTGCCAGCACCCCCAGCTCCTCCTACGAGCAGTACTTC CASTPSSSYEQYF
- TRBJ1-2 - TRBV12-3/TRBV12-4 TGTGCCAGCAGTCCGCAGGGAATCGGTGGCTACACCTTC CASSPQGIGGYTF
- TRBJ2-3 TRBD1 TRBV12-3/TRBV12-4 TGTGCCAGCAGACAGGGGGCAGATACGCAGTATTTT CASRQGADTQYF
once TRBJ1-1 TRBD1 TRBV27 TGTGCCAGCAGTGAGAGGGGGCTCCTGAACACTGAAGCTTTCTTT CASSERGLLNTEAFF
- TRBJ2-5 - TRBV6-6 TGTGCCAGCAGTTACCTGGAGACCCAGTACTTC CASSYLETQYF
- TRBJ2-7 - TRBV13 TGTGCCAGCAGCTTCGTCGGGGTTGCCACCTACGAGCAGTACTTC CASSFVGVATYEQYF
- TRBJ1-1 - TRBV3-1/TRBV3-2 TGTGCCAGCAGCCAGGAGGGGGAGACTGAAGCTTTCTTT CASSQEGETEAFF
once TRBJ2-3 - TRBV3-1/TRBV3-2 TGTGCCAGCAGCCAAGCCGGTCAGGGGAACACGCAGTATTTT CASSQAGQGNTQYF
- TRBJ2-1 - TRBV2 TGTGCCAGCTTGGGGGCTCTTGGGGGGGGCGGGAATGAGCAGTTCTTC CASLGALGGGGNEQFF
- TRBJ1-5 TRBD1 TRBV3-1/TRBV3-2 TGTGCCAGCAGCCAAGATTTGACAGGGACGCAGCCCCAGCATTTT CASSQDLTGTQPQHF
- TRBJ1-2 - TRBV6-5 TGTGCCAGCAGTCGAATAGGTGAATATGGCTACACCTTC CASSRIGEYGYTF
- TRBJ2-7 TRBD1 TRBV6-6 TGTGCCAGCAGACCTGGACAGGGCTCCTACGAGCAGTACTTC CASRPGQGSYEQYF
- TRBJ1-5 - TRBV5-1 TGCGCCAGCAGCTTGGGCGGACGACAGCCCCAGCATTTT CASSLGGRQPQHF
few TRBJ2-1 - TRBV5-4 TGTGCCAGCAGCCAGGACAGGGTCCGGCGGGGGAGAAACTACAATGAGCAGTTCTTC CASSQDRVRRGRNYNEQFF
few TRBJ1-4 - TRBV2 TGTGCCAGCATTGGGGGACCAACTAATGAAAAACTGTTTTTT CASIGGPTNEKLFF
- TRBJ1-5 - TRBV29-1 TGCAGCGTCCTCTCCCAGGGCAACCTGGAGCATTTT CSVLSQGNLEHF
- TRBJ1-1 - TRBV9 TGTGCCAGCAGTTACGGGGTAGACACTGAAGCTTTCTTT CASSYGVDTEAFF
- TRBJ2-1 - TRBV30 TGTGCCTGGTCCCAGATGGGCCCCAATGAGCAGTTCTTC CAWSQMGPNEQFF
- TRBJ1-5 TRBD1 TRBV27 TGTGCCAGCAGTCTAAGACAGGGGATGGGGAATCAGCCCCAGCATTTT CASSLRQGMGNQPQHF
- TRBJ1-2 TRBD1 TRBV12-3/TRBV12-4 TGTGCCAGCAGTTCGGACAGGGTTGGCGGCTACACCTTC CASSSDRVGGYTF
- TRBJ2-1 - TRBV3-1/TRBV3-2 TGTGCCAGCAGCCAGACCGATGAGCAGTTCTTC CASSQTDEQFF
- TRBJ1-5 - TRBV7-8 TGTGCCAGCAGCCCTCAAGCGGGGCAGCCCCAGCATTTT CASSPQAGQPQHF
once TRBJ1-1 - TRBV5-1 TGCGCCAGCAGCGCTTATTACAAGACAGAAAAGAACACTGAAGCTTTCTTT CASSAYYKTEKNTEAFF
- TRBJ2-1 TRBD2 TRBV5-1 TGCGCCAGCAGCTTGGTGTTCGGGGGGGCCCCGAATGAGCAGTTCTTC CASSLVFGGAPNEQFF
- TRBJ1-5 - TRBV30 TGTGCCTGGAGTGTACAAGGTAATCAGCCCCAGCATTTT CAWSVQGNQPQHF
- TRBJ1-3 - TRBV30 TGTGCCTGGAGTGTAGAGGGGACTGGAAACACCATATATTTT CAWSVEGTGNTIYF
once TRBJ2-7 TRBD1 TRBV28 TGTGCCAGCAGCCCCCCGGGGACAGACTACGAGCAGTACTTC CASSPPGTDYEQYF
- TRBJ1-5 - TRBV12-3/TRBV12-4 TGTGCCAGCAGTTTAGAGCAGGATCGGCCCCAGCATTTT CASSLEQDRPQHF
- TRBJ1-1 - TRBV3-1/TRBV3-2 TGTGCCAGCAGCTTTTTCGGGACGGCGAACACTGAAGCTTTCTTT CASSFFGTANTEAFF
- TRBJ2-7 TRBD2 TRBV5-1 TGCGCCAGCAGCTTGTCCAGCGGGGGGGCCGAGGTATACTTC CASSLSSGGAEVYF
- TRBJ2-7 TRBD1 TRBV7-9 TGTGCCAGCAGCTTAAAGGACAGGGGAAGCCAGTACTTC CASSLKDRGSQYF
- TRBJ1-2 - TRBV27 TGTGCCAGCCCTACCGGGGGGCACTATGGCTACACCTTC CASPTGGHYGYTF
once TRBJ1-1 TRBD1 TRBV29-1 TGCAGCGTTGGAGAACAGGGGGCCGAAGCTTTCTTT CSVGEQGAEAFF
- TRBJ1-2 TRBD1 TRBV25-1 TGTGCCAGCAGCCTCGGGACAGGGAATGTTAACTATGGCTACACCTTC CASSLGTGNVNYGYTF
- TRBJ1-6 - TRBV7-9 TGTGCCAGCAGCTTACAGGGAGTGGGTGGTTCACCCCTCCACTTT CASSLQGVGGSPLHF
- TRBJ2-1 TRBD2 TRBV5-1 TGCGCCAGCAGCCTACCGCGGGGGGGGCAGAGCTCCTACAATGAGCAGTTCTTC CASSLPRGGQSSYNEQFF
- TRBJ2-1 - TRBV3-1/TRBV3-2 TGTGCCAGCAGCCAAGATCGTTCTGTGGGCGGTCCCCCCTACAATGAGCAGTTCTTC CASSQDRSVGGPPYNEQFF